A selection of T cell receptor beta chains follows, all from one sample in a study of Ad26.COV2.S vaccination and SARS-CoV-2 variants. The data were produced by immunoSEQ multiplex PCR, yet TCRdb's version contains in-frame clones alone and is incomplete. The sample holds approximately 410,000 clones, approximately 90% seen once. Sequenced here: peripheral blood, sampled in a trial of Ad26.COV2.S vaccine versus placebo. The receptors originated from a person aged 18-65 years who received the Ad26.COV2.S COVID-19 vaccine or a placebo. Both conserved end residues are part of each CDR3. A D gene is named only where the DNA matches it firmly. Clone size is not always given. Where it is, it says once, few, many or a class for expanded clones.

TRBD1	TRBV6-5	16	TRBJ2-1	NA	TGTGCCAGCAGTTACTCGGCAGGGGGCGCCTGGAATGAGCAGTTCTTC	CASSYSAGGAWNEQFF
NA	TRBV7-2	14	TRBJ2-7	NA	TGTGCCAGCAGCTCTAGTGCCAACTCCTACGAGCAGTACTTC	CASSSSANSYEQYF
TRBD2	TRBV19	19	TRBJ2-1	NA	TGTGCCAGTAGTATCTGGGGTAGCGGGGCCGATATCTCCTACAATGAGCAGTTCTTC	CASSIWGSGADISYNEQFF
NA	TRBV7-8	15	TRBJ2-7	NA	TGTGCCAGCAGCTTAGTGGTGGGGGATTCCTACGAGCAGTACTTC	CASSLVVGDSYEQYF
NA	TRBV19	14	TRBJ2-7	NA	TGTGCCAGTAGTATGTCAGGGTTCGCCTACGAGCAGTACTTC	CASSMSGFAYEQYF
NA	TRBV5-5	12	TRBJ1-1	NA	TGTGCCAGCAGCTTGTTATGGTCTGAAGCTTTCTTT	CASSLLWSEAFF
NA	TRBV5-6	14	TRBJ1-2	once	TGTGCCAGCAGCTTAACGATTGGGGCCTATGGCTACACCTTC	CASSLTIGAYGYTF
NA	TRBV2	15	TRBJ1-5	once	TGTGCCAGCAGGGCGGGACACTATAGCAATCAGCCCCAGCATTTT	CASRAGHYSNQPQHF
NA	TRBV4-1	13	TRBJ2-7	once	TGCGCCAGCAGCCCTTACTCCGGCTACGAGCAGTACTTC	CASSPYSGYEQYF
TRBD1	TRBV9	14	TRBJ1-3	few	TGTGCCAGCAGCGGGACAGGGGCTGGAAACACCATATATTTT	CASSGTGAGNTIYF
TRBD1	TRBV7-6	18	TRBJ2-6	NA	TGTGCCAGCAGCTTAAGGACAGGGGCATTCTCTGGGGCCAACGTCCTGACTTTC	CASSLRTGAFSGANVLTF
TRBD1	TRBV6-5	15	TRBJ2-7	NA	TGTGCCAGCAGTCCAGGACAGGGCTCGATCTGGGAGCAGTACTTC	CASSPGQGSIWEQYF
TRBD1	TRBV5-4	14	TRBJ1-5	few	TGTGCCAGCAGCTTACAGGGGGCTGGTCAGCCCCAGCATTTT	CASSLQGAGQPQHF
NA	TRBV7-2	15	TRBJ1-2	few	TGTGCCAGCAGCTCCTACGGACAACCTAACTATGGCTACACCTTC	CASSSYGQPNYGYTF
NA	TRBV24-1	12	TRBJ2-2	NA	TGTGCCACCAGTGATTTGGGGGGGGAGCTGTTTTTT	CATSDLGGELFF
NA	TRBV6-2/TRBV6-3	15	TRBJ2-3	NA	TGTGCCAGCAGTATATCCGGATTAAGGGGGGATACGCAGTATTTT	CASSISGLRGDTQYF
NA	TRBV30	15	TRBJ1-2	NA	TGTGCCTGGAGTGTAACGCAGGGTACTAACTATGGCTACACCTTC	CAWSVTQGTNYGYTF
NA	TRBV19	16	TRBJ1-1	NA	TGTGCCAGTACTAACCCGAGGCCACTTACGAACACTGAAGCTTTCTTT	CASTNPRPLTNTEAFF
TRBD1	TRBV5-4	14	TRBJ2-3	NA	TGTGCCAGCAGCACTCGACAGGGGCCAGATACGCAGTATTTT	CASSTRQGPDTQYF
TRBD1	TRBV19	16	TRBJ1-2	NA	TGTGCCAGTAGTATAATCCGGGACAGGGCAATTTATGGCTACACCTTC	CASSIIRDRAIYGYTF
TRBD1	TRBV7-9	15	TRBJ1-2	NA	TGTGCCAGCAGCCGAACCGGGACAGGCGACTATGGCTACACCTTC	CASSRTGTGDYGYTF
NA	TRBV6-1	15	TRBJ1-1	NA	TGTGCCAGCAGTGAAGATTTCAAATTGAACACTGAAGCTTTCTTT	CASSEDFKLNTEAFF
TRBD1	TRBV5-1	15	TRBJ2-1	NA	TGCGCCAGCAGCCTGACAGGGATCTCCTACAATGAGCAGTTCTTC	CASSLTGISYNEQFF
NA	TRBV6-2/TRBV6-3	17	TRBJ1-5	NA	TGTGCCAGCAGTTACGGGGCGACAGGTTATAGCAATCAGCCCCAGCATTTT	CASSYGATGYSNQPQHF
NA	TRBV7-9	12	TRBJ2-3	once	TGTGCCAGCAGCCGAGGGAGAGATACGCAGTATTTT	CASSRGRDTQYF
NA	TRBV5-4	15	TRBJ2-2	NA	TGTGCCAGCAGCTTTGGCGGGGTGAACACCGGGGAGCTGTTTTTT	CASSFGGVNTGELFF
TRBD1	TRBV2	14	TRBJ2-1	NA	TGTGCCAGCAAGGGACAGGGGGATCTCAATGAGCAGTTCTTC	CASKGQGDLNEQFF
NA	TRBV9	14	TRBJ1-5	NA	TGTGCCAGCAGCGTAGAAGGAAACAATCAGCCCCAGCATTTT	CASSVEGNNQPQHF
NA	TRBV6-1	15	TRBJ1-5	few	TGTGCCAGCAGTGAAGGGTCGGGTGGCAATCAGCCCCAGCATTTT	CASSEGSGGNQPQHF
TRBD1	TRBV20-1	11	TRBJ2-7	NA	TGCAGTGCTCCACAGGGGGACGAGCAGTACTTC	CSAPQGDEQYF
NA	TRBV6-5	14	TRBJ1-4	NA	TGTGCCAGCAAGGGGCCACGACCGAATGAAAAACTGTTTTTT	CASKGPRPNEKLFF
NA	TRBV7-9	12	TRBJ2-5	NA	TGTGCCAGCAGCTCATCCAGGGAGACCCAGTACTTC	CASSSSRETQYF
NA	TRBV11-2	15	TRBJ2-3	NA	TGTGCCAGCAGCTTCGGGACGCCGACCGGGGATACGCAGTATTTT	CASSFGTPTGDTQYF
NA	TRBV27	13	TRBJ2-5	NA	TGTGCCAGCAGTTTTTCCCCCCGAGAGACCCAGTACTTC	CASSFSPRETQYF
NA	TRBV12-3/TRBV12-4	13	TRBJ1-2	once	TGTGCCAGCAGTTTAGCCAGGGGCTATGGCTACACCTTC	CASSLARGYGYTF
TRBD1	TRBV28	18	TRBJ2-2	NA	TGTGCCAGCAGTCCTTACTCCGGGACAGCCATTGTGACCGGGGAGCTGTTTTTT	CASSPYSGTAIVTGELFF
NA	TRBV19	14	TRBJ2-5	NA	TGTGCCAGTAGTGCACGGGGGGCCCGTGAGACCCAGTACTTC	CASSARGARETQYF
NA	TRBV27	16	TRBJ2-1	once	TGTGCCAGCAAACCGAAGACAGGAAGCTCCTACAATGAGCAGTTCTTC	CASKPKTGSSYNEQFF
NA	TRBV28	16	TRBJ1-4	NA	TGTGTCAGCCGCCCGGGGGGCGCCCCAACTAATGAAAAACTGTTTTTT	CVSRPGGAPTNEKLFF
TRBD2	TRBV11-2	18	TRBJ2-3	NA	TGTGCCAGCAGCTTAGACGCTTTTCCCCGGGGGGGGACTTCTACGCAGTATTTT	CASSLDAFPRGGTSTQYF
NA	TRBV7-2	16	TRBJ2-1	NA	TGTGCCAGCAGCTTCCTTGGGGGGCGATTAGACAATGAGCAGTTCTTC	CASSFLGGRLDNEQFF
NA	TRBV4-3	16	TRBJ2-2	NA	TGCGCCAGCAGCCAAGCTCCGAACGCGGGCACCGGGGAGCTGTTTTTT	CASSQAPNAGTGELFF
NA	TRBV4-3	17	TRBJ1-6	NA	TGCGCCAGCAGCCAAGAATCCCGCCGCGGGGTGAATTCACCCCTCCACTTT	CASSQESRRGVNSPLHF
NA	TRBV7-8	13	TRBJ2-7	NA	TGTGCCAGCAGCCCGAGTCCCACCCACGAGCAGTACTTC	CASSPSPTHEQYF
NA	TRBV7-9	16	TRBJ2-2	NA	TGTGCCAGCAGCACGACAGTTACGGCGAACACCGGGGAGCTGTTTTTT	CASSTTVTANTGELFF
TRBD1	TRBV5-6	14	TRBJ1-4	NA	TGTGCCAGCAGCTTGCAGGGACAGATCTTTAAGGGGGAATTT	CASSLQGQIFKGEF
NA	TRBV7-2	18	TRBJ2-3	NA	TGTGCCAGCAGCTTCAACCTCCTGGGGGGCTCTAGCACAGATACGCAGTATTTT	CASSFNLLGGSSTDTQYF
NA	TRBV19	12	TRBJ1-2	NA	TGTGCCAGTAGTATATTGCCAAATGGCTACACCTTC	CASSILPNGYTF
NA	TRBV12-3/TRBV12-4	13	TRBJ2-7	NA	TGTGCTGTCGCCGGACCCCAAACCTACGAGCAGTACTTC	CAVAGPQTYEQYF
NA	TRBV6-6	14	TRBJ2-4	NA	TGTGCCAGCAGTTATCCGGGGGGCCTTGACATTCAGTACTTC	CASSYPGGLDIQYF
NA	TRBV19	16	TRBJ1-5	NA	TGTGCCAGTAGTCCCCCTCGTGGGACGCGCAATCAGCCCCAGCATTTT	CASSPPRGTRNQPQHF
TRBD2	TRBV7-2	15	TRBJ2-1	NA	TGTGCCAGCAGCCGCGAGGCGGGGGGTTACAATGAGCAGTTCTTC	CASSREAGGYNEQFF
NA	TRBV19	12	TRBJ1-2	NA	TGTGCCAGTAGTGAGGGGCTGGTAGGCTACACCTTC	CASSEGLVGYTF